The entry below describes one T cell receptor beta chain. What it recognizes is unknown. This specimen comes from a study of T cell responses to AZD1222 COVID-19 vaccine. The overall study: Both about-4-week and about-12-week second-dose recipients were combined. General study points: Spike-wide vaccine-associated CD4 TCRs dominated at 160-218 and 743-854. Possibly, clonal diversity was underestimated; donors were largely white British and included more females.

Trimming took 3 bases from V and 10 from J; bases not matched to a gene: 8. CDR1 and CDR2 (germline): MNHNS, SASEGT. The CDR3 consists of 14 residues. Measured with immunoSEQ multiplex PCR; TCRdb has only the in-frame clones, and not every one. The sample has around 100,000 clones, about 90% seen once. The source material was peripheral blood, sampled on day 0 of AZD1222 vaccination. The TCR originated in an adult in good health. The chain employs TRBV6-1 and TRBJ2-1; TRBD1 agrees at 8 bases. Here the CDR3 reads CASSDHPTGEEQFF. In nucleotides, the CDR3 is TGTGCCAGCAGTGATCATCCGACAGGGGAAGAGCAGTTCTTC.